A selection of T cell receptor beta chains follows, all from one sample in a study of blood T cell dynamics during melanoma immunotherapy. The protocol was immunoSEQ multiplex PCR, while the TCRdb copy is restricted to in-frame clones and leaves out a portion. In the table there are 14,000 or so clones, about nine tenths of which are singletons. This specimen was blood, taken from a patient treated with checkpoint blockade. All receptors come from a human donor with melanoma. Each CDR3 is given with its conserved first and last residue. Fields, in order: CDR3 length, D gene, V gene, clone size, J gene, CDR3 protein. D genes are given only for firm matches. Only part of the rows carry a size: once, few, many, or a class if the clone is expanded.

CDR3 length: 12; D gene: -; V gene: TRBV6-5; clone size: -; J gene: TRBJ2-7; CDR3 protein: CASSKTGYEQYF
CDR3 length: 14; D gene: -; V gene: TRBV7-2; clone size: once; J gene: TRBJ2-5; CDR3 protein: CASSPDWRGQTQYF
CDR3 length: 14; D gene: -; V gene: TRBV19; clone size: -; J gene: TRBJ1-6; CDR3 protein: CASRTLGANSPLHF
CDR3 length: 14; D gene: -; V gene: TRBV7-2; clone size: -; J gene: TRBJ2-5; CDR3 protein: CASSLGRGQETQYF
CDR3 length: 15; D gene: TRBD1; V gene: TRBV7-9; clone size: -; J gene: TRBJ1-6; CDR3 protein: CASSFPGQGNSPLHF
CDR3 length: 13; D gene: TRBD2; V gene: TRBV7-8; clone size: -; J gene: TRBJ2-5; CDR3 protein: CASSPSGWETQYF
CDR3 length: 15; D gene: -; V gene: TRBV9; clone size: -; J gene: TRBJ1-3; CDR3 protein: CASSVAGISGNTIYF
CDR3 length: 12; D gene: -; V gene: TRBV7-2; clone size: -; J gene: TRBJ2-5; CDR3 protein: CASSFGGETQYF
CDR3 length: 16; D gene: TRBD1; V gene: TRBV9; clone size: -; J gene: TRBJ1-2; CDR3 protein: CASSAARGPSGYGYTF
CDR3 length: 16; D gene: -; V gene: TRBV30; clone size: -; J gene: TRBJ2-3; CDR3 protein: CAWSPGITVGTDTQYF
CDR3 length: 15; D gene: -; V gene: TRBV5-1; clone size: -; J gene: TRBJ1-3; CDR3 protein: CASSTDGSSGNTIYF
CDR3 length: 13; D gene: -; V gene: TRBV6-6; clone size: -; J gene: TRBJ1-1; CDR3 protein: CASSYEGSTEAFF
CDR3 length: 15; D gene: -; V gene: TRBV9; clone size: -; J gene: TRBJ1-6; CDR3 protein: CASSGSPTGNSPLHF
CDR3 length: 14; D gene: -; V gene: TRBV7-2; clone size: -; J gene: TRBJ2-5; CDR3 protein: CASSLLGQQETQYF
CDR3 length: 12; D gene: -; V gene: TRBV2; clone size: -; J gene: TRBJ2-5; CDR3 protein: CASSPVQETQYF
CDR3 length: 14; D gene: -; V gene: TRBV2; clone size: -; J gene: TRBJ1-1; CDR3 protein: CASSEGRGIAEAFF
CDR3 length: 12; D gene: -; V gene: TRBV2; clone size: -; J gene: TRBJ1-1; CDR3 protein: CASSEARPEAFF
CDR3 length: 16; D gene: TRBD1; V gene: TRBV4-2; clone size: -; J gene: TRBJ2-1; CDR3 protein: CASSQDTGGSRNEQFF
CDR3 length: 14; D gene: TRBD1; V gene: TRBV5-4; clone size: -; J gene: TRBJ1-2; CDR3 protein: CASSLTGVAGGYTF
CDR3 length: 15; D gene: TRBD1; V gene: TRBV6-4; clone size: -; J gene: TRBJ2-2; CDR3 protein: CASRPGQGVSGELFF
CDR3 length: 14; D gene: -; V gene: TRBV30; clone size: -; J gene: TRBJ1-3; CDR3 protein: CAWTLTVSGNTIYF
CDR3 length: 14; D gene: -; V gene: TRBV5-5; clone size: once; J gene: TRBJ1-2; CDR3 protein: CASSLDTIGYGYTF
CDR3 length: 15; D gene: -; V gene: TRBV7-2; clone size: -; J gene: TRBJ1-1; CDR3 protein: CASSRFPRGNTEAFF
CDR3 length: 15; D gene: -; V gene: TRBV7-2; clone size: -; J gene: TRBJ1-2; CDR3 protein: CASSLSPDVNYGYTF
CDR3 length: 14; D gene: TRBD1; V gene: TRBV11-3; clone size: -; J gene: TRBJ2-3; CDR3 protein: CASSWDRNTDTQYF
CDR3 length: 11; D gene: -; V gene: TRBV7-9; clone size: -; J gene: TRBJ2-5; CDR3 protein: CASEGRETQYF
CDR3 length: 15; D gene: TRBD1; V gene: TRBV30; clone size: -; J gene: TRBJ1-5; CDR3 protein: CAWSVTGQGGQPQHF